The 9 T cell receptor beta chains given below trace back to one sample, sequenced in a study of T-cell memory formation after mild COVID-19. Using its own MiXCR run on the 5' RACE reads, TCRdb lists one record per CDR3 protein. The data contain hundreds of thousands of distinct CDR3 sequences, around 21% of them seen just once; the ten biggest clones take up around 13%. Sequencing was performed on PBMCs or a T cell subset sorted from them (not recorded which). These receptor sequences come from an adult woman who had mild COVID-19 (a few samples of this study predate the infection). Cell type and time point are not known.

Here the CDR3 reads CASTPKNEQFF. The CDR3 coding sequence is TGTGCCAGCACCCCGAAAAATGAGCAGTTCTTC. The chain uses TRBV7-2 and TRBJ2-1, with D hard to call. Trimming removed 7 bases at V and 7 bases at J, with 8 bases between. The germline gives CDR1 SGHTA, CDR2 FQGNSA. The CDR3 extends over 11 amino acids.

The CDR3 sequence is CSARDPASGVADTQYF. As DNA, the CDR3 is TGCAGTGCTAGAGATCCGGCTAGCGGGGTTGCAGATACGCAGTATTTT. The J gene is TRBJ2-3, the V gene TRBV20-1; TRBD2 agrees at 9 bases. CDR3 length: 16 amino acids. CDR1 and CDR2 (germline): DFQATT, SNEGSKA (reference sequence). J gave up 4 bases and V 0 bases, and 8 bases lay outside the gene matches.

The chain is built from TRBV24-1 and TRBJ2-2; D gene uncertain. V was pared by 7 bases and J by 4 bases, with 6 bases between. The CDR3 is 12 residues long. Germline assignment: CDR1 KGHDR and CDR2 SFDVKD. In nucleotides, the CDR3 is TGTGCCACCAGGGCTGGCACCGGGGAGCTGTTTTTT. It is translated as CATRAGTGELFF.

The chain uses TRBV11-1 and TRBJ2-3; D remains unclear. CDR3 length: 16 amino acids. Germline CDR1 SGHAT, CDR2 FQDESV (reference sequence). V lost 1 base, J lost 4 bases, and 15 bases lay in between. CDR3 residues: CASSLVAGYLADTQYF. The CDR3 nucleotides read TGTGCCAGCAGCTTAGTTGCTGGGTATCTGGCAGATACGCAGTATTTT. The whole variable domain, remainder taken from reference TRBV11-1 and TRBJ2-3, is EAEVAQSPRYKITEKSQAVAFWCDPISGHATLYWYRQILGQGPELLVQFQDESVVDDSQLPKDRFSAERLKGVDSTLKIQPAELGDSAMYLCASSLVAGYLADTQYFGPGTRLTVL.

The V gene is TRBV14, the J gene TRBJ2-5, with TRBD1 matching over 12 bases. Looked up from germline, CDR1 is SGHDN and CDR2 is FVKESK. The V gene end was trimmed by 6 bases and the J gene end by 5 bases; junction bases not matched to a gene: 10. The CDR3 extends over 16 amino acids. The CDR3 reads CASSSGTGGYGETQYF. The DNA for the CDR3 is TGTGCCAGCAGTTCCGGGACAGGGGGCTATGGGGAGACCCAGTACTTC.

This chain connects TRBV19 to TRBJ1-1, with D possibly being TRBD1 (6 bases). V dropped 3 bases and J dropped 4 bases, with 15 bases sitting between them. There are 15 residues in the CDR3. CDR1 and CDR2 (germline): LNHDA, SQIVND (reference sequence). The CDR3 DNA sequence: TGTGCCAGTAGTATGCCGGGGGCTGGGGGCACTGAAGCTTTCTTT. This encodes CASSMPGAGGTEAFF.

This clonotype has ten or more counts. The J gene is TRBJ2-6, the V gene TRBV24-1, with D uncertain. The CDR3 totals 17 residues. V lost 3 bases to trimming and J lost 0 bases, with 11 bases between them. Germline lookup yields CDR1 KGHDR and CDR2 SFDVKD. The CDR3: CATSDQVLSSGANVLTF. In nucleotides, the CDR3 is TGTGCCACCAGTGATCAGGTCCTAAGCTCTGGGGCCAACGTCCTGACTTTC.

This chain connects TRBV7-6 to TRBJ2-7; tentative D call: TRBD1 (5 bases). Germline V gene lookup returns CDR1 SGHVS and CDR2 FNYEAQ. V was cut by 5 bases and J by 3 bases, with 11 bases left in between. The CDR3 spans 13 residues. The CDR3 nucleotides are TGTGCCAGCAGCCTGGACAACGGCTACGAGCAGTACTTC. Its translation: CASSLDNGYEQYF.

There are a few counts of this clonotype. This chain links TRBV7-9 with TRBJ1-2; D gene ambiguous. The germline gives CDR1 SEHNR, CDR2 FQNEAQ (reference sequence). This CDR3 is built from 12 residues. Trimming shortened V by 8 bases and J by 4 bases, and 11 bases separated the two germline ends. CDR3 nucleotide sequence: TGTGCCAGCGGTTGGGTTAGCTATGGCTACACCTTC. Protein product: CASGWVSYGYTF.